This T cell receptor beta chain comes out of a study of beta chain features in type 1 diabetes. Findings and caveats of the study: The study found that naive, central memory and Treg TCRB repertoires appeared more similar in patients than in healthy donors. TCRB CDR3s from Type 1 diabetes patients were moderately but significantly shorter in all four CD4+ subsets.

Expressed TCRB transcripts were sequenced because the isolated RNA had all been reverse transcribed beforehand. Sequencing used immunoSEQ multiplex PCR; TCRdb keeps in-frame clones, though not all of them. The sample lists about 150,000 clones; 7.5% to 10% were seen once. A word on this clone: The target antigen is unknown.

Naive, central memory, regulatory and stem cell-like memory cells within the CD4+ compartment were sorted using CD45RO/CCR7/CD25/CD127/CD95/CD27. This CDR3 spans 14 amino acids. Germline CDR1 reads SGHDT; CDR2 reads YYEEEE. Between the trimmed V and J ends, which lost 4 bases and 3 bases, there was a span of 12 bases. The clonotype originates from a man aged 18-30 years in good health. The sample was central memory CD4+ T cells from blood. J is TRBJ2-3 and V is TRBV5-6; no firm D call. The CDR3 bases are TGTGCCAGCAGCCTCTTCGCCGGGACAGATACGCAGTATTTT. Translated, it gives CASSLFAGTDTQYF.